The 7 T cell receptor beta chains below were found in one sample sequenced in a study of blood T cell repertoires in COVID-19. Clones were read by immunoSEQ multiplex PCR, and TCRdb kept only the in-frame ones, dropping some. The sample has roughly 200,000 clones; 70% to 90% are singletons. The source material was PBMCs or T cells enriched from blood (not recorded which). These TCRs come from a woman aged 45-60 years in a cohort exposed to, infected with or recovered from COVID-19 (not recorded which).

This clone was seen a single time. V is TRBV6-5 and J is TRBJ2-7; 9 positions agree with TRBD1. Looked up from germline, CDR1 is MNHEY and CDR2 is SVGAGI. J gave up 5 bases and V 6 bases, and 11 bases lay outside the gene matches. The CDR3 is 15 residues long. Written as DNA, the CDR3 is TGTGCCAGCAGAATGGGACAGGGTAATCCAAACGAGCAGTACTTC. This gives the protein CASRMGQGNPNEQYF.

The chain couples TRBV6-6 to TRBJ1-5; D might be TRBD1 (5 bases). Germline V gene data show CDR1 as MNHNY and CDR2 as SVGAGI (reference sequence). V was cut by 0 bases and J by 1 base, with 10 bases left in between. The CDR3 spans 16 residues. As DNA, the CDR3 is TGTGCCAGCAGTTACTCAACAGGACGGAGCAATCAGCCCCAGCATTTT. The encoded protein is CASSYSTGRSNQPQHF.

The chain recombines TRBV30 with TRBJ2-3; weak D call: TRBD2 (6 bases). Germline-derived CDR1 and CDR2 are GTSNPN and SVGIG (reference sequence). V was pared by 0 bases and J by 2 bases, with 12 bases between. This CDR3 has 15 residues. This CDR3 is CAWSVGGLATDTQYF. The CDR3 DNA reads TGTGCCTGGAGTGTTGGGGGACTCGCCACAGATACGCAGTATTTT.

This sequence joins TRBV7-9 and TRBJ1-4; possible D gene TRBD1, 5 bases. This CDR3 contains 13 residues. V gave up 10 bases and J gave up 8 bases, with 17 bases separating them. Germline V lookup: CDR1 SEHNR, CDR2 FQNEAQ (reference sequence). CDR3 nucleotide sequence: TGTGCCACCAACCCGGGGGGTAGCGAAAAACTGTTTTTT. It translates to CATNPGGSEKLFF.

The chain uses TRBV3-1 (or the pseudogene TRBV3-2) and TRBJ2-4; TRBD1 aligns across 7 bases. Trimming removed 1 base from V and 0 bases from J; junction bases left unmatched: 12. The length of the CDR3 is 19 residues. The V gene's germline CDR1 is LGHDT and CDR2 YNNKEL (reference sequence). CDR3 amino acids: CASSQVDGRGTLAKNIQYF. CDR3 DNA: TGTGCCAGCAGCCAAGTAGATGGCAGGGGGACGCTAGCCAAAAACATTCAGTACTTC.

This clone was seen more than once but under ten times. The J gene is TRBJ2-2, the V gene TRBV5-1, with 10 bases identical to TRBD1. Germline-derived CDR1 and CDR2 are SGHRS and YFSETQ. The CDR3 is made up of 15 amino acids. V trimming: 1 base; J trimming: 4 bases; junction bases outside the gene matches: 1. DNA of the CDR3: TGCGCCAGCAGCTTGCGACAGGGGGCCACCGGGGAGCTGTTTTTT. This codes for CASSLRQGATGELFF. Using reference TRBV5-1 and TRBJ2-2 for the parts outside the CDR3, the full variable domain is KAGVTQTPRYLIKTRGQQVTLSCSPISGHRSVSWYQQTPGQGLQFLFEYFSETQRNKGNFPGRFSGRQFSNSRSEMNVSTLELGDSALYLCASSLRQGATGELFFGEGSRLTVL.

The chain carries TRBV28 and TRBJ1-2; D is possibly TRBD1 (6 bases). V shed 7 bases and J shed 4 bases, with 22 bases lying between them. The CDR3 consists of 16 residues. In germline, CDR1 is MDHEN, CDR2 SYDVKM. The CDR3 sequence is CASMGASGTSGYGYTF. For the CDR3, the DNA is TGTGCCAGCATGGGGGCCTCAGGGACGTCTGGCTATGGCTACACCTTC.